One sample yielded the 8 T cell receptor beta chains listed below, sequenced in a study of OX40 agonist ivuxolimab in advanced cancers. The assay was immunoSEQ multiplex PCR, and TCRdb's table has in-frame clones only and misses some. The table lists around 60,000 clones, roughly 80% of them singletons, with roughly 2.1% in the top ten. This material consisted of CD4+ or CD8+ T cells sorted from blood, taken in a trial of the OX40 agonist ivuxolimab. All receptors come from an adult with an advanced solid tumor such as melanoma, head and neck, liver or kidney cancer.

This chain links TRBV5-4 with TRBJ1-3, with 7 positions matching TRBD1. The V segment lost 0 bases and the J segment 0 bases; nucleotides outside the gene matches: 3. The CDR3 contains 16 residues. Germline values: CDR1 SGHNT, CDR2 YYREEE (reference sequence). CDR3: CASSLGGTDSGNTIYF. CDR3 nucleotides: TGTGCCAGCAGCTTGGGGGGGACAGACTCTGGAAACACCATATATTTT.

The chain uses TRBV19 and TRBJ2-1; 11 bases are a match to TRBD1. Germline CDR1 LNHDA, CDR2 SQIVND (reference sequence). The CDR3 loop spans 15 amino acids. The trim removed 7 bases at V and 7 bases at J, leaving 9 bases unmatched. The CDR3 DNA reads as TGTGCCAGTAAGACGGGACAGGGGGTCTCGAATGAGCAGTTCTTC. Translation gives CASKTGQGVSNEQFF. Drawing the rest from reference TRBV19 and TRBJ2-1, the complete variable domain is DGGITQSPKYLFRKEGQNVTLSCEQNLNHDAMYWYRQDPGQGLRLIYYSQIVNDFQKGDIAEGYSVSREKKESFPLTVTSAQKNPTAFYLCASKTGQGVSNEQFFGPGTRLTVL.

This clone was seen just once. The chain couples TRBV5-4 to TRBJ2-2; tentatively, D is TRBD2 (7 bases). Trimming took off 4 bases at V and 5 bases at J, with 18 bases between the two ends. Germline V CDR1 and CDR2: SGHNT, YYREEE (reference sequence). This CDR3 comprises 16 residues. The CDR3 loop reads CASSLGGGSGTGELFF. Written as DNA, the CDR3 is TGTGCCAGCAGCCTGGGGGGCGGGAGTGGAACCGGGGAGCTGTTTTTT. The whole variable domain, remainder taken from reference TRBV5-4 and TRBJ2-2, is ETGVTQSPTHLIKTRGQQVTLRCSSQSGHNTVSWYQQALGQGPQFIFQYYREEENGRGNFPPRFSGLQFPNYSSELNVNALELDDSALYLCASSLGGGSGTGELFFGEGSRLTVL.

The CDR3 here is CASSLWDTEAFF. CDR3 DNA: TGTGCCAGCAGCTTATGGGACACTGAAGCTTTCTTT. The J gene is TRBJ1-1, the V gene TRBV7-8; D unclear. Trimming cost V 2 bases and J 3 bases, with 4 bases left between them. The CDR3 is made up of 12 amino acids. From germline, CDR1 is SGHVS and CDR2 FQNEAQ.

The CDR3 region is CASSGLRGRNEKLFF. The CDR3 coding sequence is TGTGCCAGCAGCGGCTTAAGGGGGCGAAATGAAAAACTGTTTTTT. The V call is TRBV11-2, the J call TRBJ1-4; TRBD1 aligns across 7 bases. The CDR3 is 15 amino acids. The V and J ends lost 5 bases and 5 bases, in that order; junction bases with no gene match: 8. Germline values: CDR1 SGHAT, CDR2 FQNNGV.

The chain couples TRBV11-1 to TRBJ1-1; 9 bases are a match to TRBD1. With 5 bases clipped from V and 1 base from J, the junction kept 5 bases outside the gene matches. CDR3 length equals 15 residues. CDR1 is SGHAT and CDR2 is FQDESV in the germline V gene (reference sequence). The CDR3: CASSAWTGANTEAFF. CDR3 in DNA: TGTGCCAGCAGCGCATGGACAGGGGCGAACACTGAAGCTTTCTTT. The full variable domain, with the rest looked up from reference TRBV11-1 and TRBJ1-1, is EAEVAQSPRYKITEKSQAVAFWCDPISGHATLYWYRQILGQGPELLVQFQDESVVDDSQLPKDRFSAERLKGVDSTLKIQPAELGDSAMYLCASSAWTGANTEAFFGQGTRLTVV.

The table lists this clone with a count of one. This chain links TRBV7-9 with TRBJ1-1; D gene unclear. Germline CDR1 and CDR2: SEHNR and FQNEAQ (reference sequence). The CDR3 runs 15 residues. The germline V and J ends were trimmed by 1 base and 0 bases, with 9 bases remaining between them. The chain's CDR3 is CASSLDRSMNTEAFF. CDR3 in DNA: TGTGCCAGCAGCTTAGATAGGAGTATGAACACTGAAGCTTTCTTT.

The rearrangement uses TRBV11-2 and TRBJ2-1; D not resolved. The CDR3 length is 17 residues. V lost 1 base to trimming and J lost 0 bases, with 13 bases between them. Germline CDR1 is SGHAT and CDR2 is FQNNGV. The CDR3 spells CASSLGAAWSSYNEQFF. The CDR3 region has the DNA TGTGCCAGCAGCTTAGGGGCGGCCTGGAGCTCCTACAATGAGCAGTTCTTC.